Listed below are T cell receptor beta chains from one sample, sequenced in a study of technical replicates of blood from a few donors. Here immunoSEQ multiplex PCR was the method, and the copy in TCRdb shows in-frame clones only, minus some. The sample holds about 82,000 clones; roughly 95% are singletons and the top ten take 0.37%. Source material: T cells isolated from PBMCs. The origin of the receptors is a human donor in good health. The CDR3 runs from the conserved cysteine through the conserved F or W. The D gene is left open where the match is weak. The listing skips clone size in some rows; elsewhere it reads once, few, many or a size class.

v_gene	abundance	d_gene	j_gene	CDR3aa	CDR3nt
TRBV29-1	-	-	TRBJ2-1	CSVGSSYNEQFF	TGCAGCGTTGGTTCGTCCTACAATGAGCAGTTCTTC
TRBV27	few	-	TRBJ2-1	CASSYRAGEQFF	TGTGCCAGCAGTTATCGTGCGGGAGAGCAGTTCTTC
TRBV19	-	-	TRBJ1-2	CAGGGNYGYTF	TGTGCCGGGGGGGGCAACTATGGCTACACCTTC
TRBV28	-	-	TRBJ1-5	CASRPGLSNQPQHF	TGTGCCAGCAGGCCCGGACTTAGCAATCAGCCCCAGCATTTT
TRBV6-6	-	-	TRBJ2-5	CASSNPDGEIQETQYF	TGTGCCAGCAGTAACCCGGACGGGGAGATCCAAGAGACCCAGTACTTC
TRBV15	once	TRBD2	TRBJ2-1	CATSRDETSGASYNEQFF	TGTGCCACCAGCAGAGATGAGACTAGCGGGGCCTCCTACAATGAGCAGTTCTTC
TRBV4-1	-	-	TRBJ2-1	CASSQITITRETGNEQFF	TGCGCCAGCAGCCAAATTACTATAACTCGGGAGACTGGCAATGAGCAGTTCTTC
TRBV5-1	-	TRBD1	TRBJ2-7	CASSLAGQDSHEQYF	TGCGCCAGCAGCTTGGCCGGACAGGATTCCCACGAGCAGTACTTC
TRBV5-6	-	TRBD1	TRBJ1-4	CASSLDRGMELFF	TGTGCCAGCAGCTTGGACAGGGGCATGGAACTGTTTTTT
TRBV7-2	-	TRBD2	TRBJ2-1	CASSLLASGVSSYNEQFF	TGTGCCAGCAGCTTACTCGCTAGCGGGGTAAGCTCCTACAATGAGCAGTTCTTC
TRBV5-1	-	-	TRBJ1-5	CASSPGSNQPQHF	TGCGCCAGCAGCCCGGGGAGCAATCAGCCCCAGCATTTT
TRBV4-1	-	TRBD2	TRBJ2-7	CASSSFLAGVTEQYF	TGCGCCAGCAGCTCTTTTCTAGCGGGAGTTACCGAGCAGTACTTC
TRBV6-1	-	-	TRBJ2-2	CASEATRYTGELFF	TGTGCCAGCGAGGCGACGCGGTACACCGGGGAGCTGTTTTTT
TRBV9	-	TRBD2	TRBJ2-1	CASSGLAGGHEQFF	TGTGCCAGCAGCGGACTAGCGGGAGGGCACGAGCAGTTCTTC
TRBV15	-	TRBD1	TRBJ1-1	CATSRFRTGDTEAFF	TGTGCCACCAGCAGATTTAGGACAGGGGACACTGAAGCTTTCTTT
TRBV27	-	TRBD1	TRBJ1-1	CASSPGQGHTEAFF	TGTGCCAGCAGTCCCGGACAGGGGCACACTGAAGCTTTCTTT
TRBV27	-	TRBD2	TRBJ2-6	CASSLAGDLSGANVLTF	TGTGCCAGCAGTTTAGCGGGGGATTTGAGTGGGGCCAACGTCCTGACTTTC
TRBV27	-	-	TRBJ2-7	CASSLGHEQYF	TGTGCCAGCAGTTTAGGGCACGAGCAGTACTTC
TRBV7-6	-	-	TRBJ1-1	CASSLDMMNTEAFF	TGTGCCAGCAGCTTGGACATGATGAACACTGAAGCTTTCTTT
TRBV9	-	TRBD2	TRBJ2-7	CASSVGLAGAEEQYF	TGTGCCAGCAGCGTAGGACTAGCGGGAGCTGAAGAGCAGTACTTC
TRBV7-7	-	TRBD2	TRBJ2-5	CASSLGGILETQYF	TGTGCTAGCAGCTTGGGGGGGATTTTGGAGACCCAGTACTTC
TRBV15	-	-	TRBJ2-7	CATSREWRAINEQYF	TGTGCCACCAGCAGAGAATGGAGGGCCATTAACGAGCAGTACTTC
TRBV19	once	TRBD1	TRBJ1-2	CASSFYRGTEGYTF	TGTGCCAGTAGTTTCTACAGGGGGACAGAAGGCTACACCTTC
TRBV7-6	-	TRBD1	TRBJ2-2	CASTPLAGGMTGELFF	TGTGCCAGCACCCCCCTGGCAGGGGGTATGACCGGGGAGCTGTTTTTT
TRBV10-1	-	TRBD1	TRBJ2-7	CASSFDRAEQYF	TGCGCCAGCAGCTTTGACAGGGCCGAGCAGTACTTC
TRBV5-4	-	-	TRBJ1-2	CASSFGQNYGYTF	TGTGCCAGCAGCTTTGGACAGAACTATGGCTACACCTTC
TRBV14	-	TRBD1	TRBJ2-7	CASSPLQGLYEQYF	TGTGCCAGCAGCCCACTACAGGGGCTCTACGAGCAGTACTTC
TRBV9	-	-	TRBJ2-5	CASGTGTVQETQYF	TGTGCCAGCGGCACAGGGACCGTACAAGAGACCCAGTACTTC
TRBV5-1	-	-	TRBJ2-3	CASSLPSGDTQYF	TGCGCCAGCAGCTTGCCGTCGGGAGATACGCAGTATTTT
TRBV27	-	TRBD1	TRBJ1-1	CASGHAGTGSTEAFF	TGTGCCAGCGGGCATGCCGGGACAGGGAGCACTGAAGCTTTCTTT
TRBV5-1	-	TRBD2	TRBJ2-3	CASSFSGGHTDTQYF	TGCGCCAGCAGCTTTTCGGGAGGGCACACAGATACGCAGTATTTT
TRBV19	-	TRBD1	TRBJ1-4	CANPNLRDRGEKLFF	TGTGCCAACCCCAACCTCCGGGACAGGGGAGAAAAACTGTTTTTT
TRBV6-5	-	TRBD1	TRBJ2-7	CASSNYQGAVNEQYF	TGTGCCAGCAGTAACTACCAGGGGGCGGTCAACGAGCAGTACTTC
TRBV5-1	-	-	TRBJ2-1	CASSSRDNEQFF	TGCGCCAGCAGCTCCAGGGACAATGAGCAGTTCTTC
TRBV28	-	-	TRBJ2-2	CASSLTGGTGELFF	TGTGCCAGCAGTTTAACAGGTGGGACCGGGGAGCTGTTTTTT
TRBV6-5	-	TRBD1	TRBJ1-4	CASSYSGTGGEKLFF	TGTGCCAGCAGTTACTCCGGGACAGGGGGTGAAAAACTGTTTTTT
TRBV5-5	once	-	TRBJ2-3	CASSFSQMIVFSSTDTQYF	TGTGCCAGCAGCTTCTCCCAGATGATCGTCTTTTCTAGCACAGATACGCAGTATTTT
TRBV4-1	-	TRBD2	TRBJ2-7	CASAPGPQREINEQYF	TGCGCCAGCGCCCCAGGGCCCCAGCGGGAGATAAACGAGCAGTACTTC
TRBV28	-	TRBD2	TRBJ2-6	CASSRLAGVSGANVLTF	TGTGCCAGCAGCCGACTAGCGGGAGTGTCTGGGGCCAACGTCCTGACTTTC
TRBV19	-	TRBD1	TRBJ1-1	CASRSATGAGTEAFF	TGTGCCAGTAGATCCGCGACAGGGGCCGGGACTGAAGCTTTCTTT
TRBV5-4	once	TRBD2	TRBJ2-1	CASGSGRVDNEQFF	TGTGCCAGCGGTAGCGGGAGGGTCGACAATGAGCAGTTCTTC
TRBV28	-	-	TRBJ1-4	CASSLKGLGGHLEKLFF	TGTGCCAGCAGTTTGAAGGGACTGGGGGGTCATTTGGAAAAACTGTTTTTT
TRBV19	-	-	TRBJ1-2	CASSDLLRRRLPYGYTF	TGTGCCAGTAGCGACCTGCTTAGGCGGAGGCTTCCATATGGCTACACCTTC
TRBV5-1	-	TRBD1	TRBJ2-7	CASSLGQGLYEQYF	TGCGCCAGCAGCTTAGGACAGGGGCTCTACGAGCAGTACTTC
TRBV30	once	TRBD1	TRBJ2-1	CAWTPMGGTGHEQFF	TGTGCCTGGACGCCGATGGGCGGGACAGGACATGAGCAGTTCTTC
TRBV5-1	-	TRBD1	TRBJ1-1	CASSLAGTGASSEAFF	TGCGCCAGCAGCTTGGCGGGGACAGGGGCTTCCTCTGAAGCTTTCTTT
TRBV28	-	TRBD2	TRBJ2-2	CASSLPAGGTGELFF	TGTGCCAGCAGTTTGCCAGCGGGAGGCACCGGGGAGCTGTTTTTT
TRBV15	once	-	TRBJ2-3	CATSKWSDTQYF	TGTGCCACCAGCAAGTGGAGCGATACGCAGTATTTT
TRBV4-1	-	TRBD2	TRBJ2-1	CASSQVTAGGIYNEQFF	TGCGCCAGCAGCCAAGTTACGGCGGGAGGTATCTACAATGAGCAGTTCTTC